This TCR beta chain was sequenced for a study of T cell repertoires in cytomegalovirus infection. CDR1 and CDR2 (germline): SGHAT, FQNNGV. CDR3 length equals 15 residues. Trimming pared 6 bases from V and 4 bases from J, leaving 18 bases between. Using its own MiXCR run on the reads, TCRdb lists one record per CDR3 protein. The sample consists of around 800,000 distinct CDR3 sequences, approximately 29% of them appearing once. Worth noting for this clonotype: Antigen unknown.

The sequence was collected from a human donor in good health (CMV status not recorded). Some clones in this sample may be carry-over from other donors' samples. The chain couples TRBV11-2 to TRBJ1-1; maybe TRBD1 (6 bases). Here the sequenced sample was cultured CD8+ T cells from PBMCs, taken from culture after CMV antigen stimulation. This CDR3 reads CASSTSPGHSTEAFF. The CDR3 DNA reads TGTGCCAGCAGTACCTCCCCGGGACATTCCACTGAAGCTTTCTTT. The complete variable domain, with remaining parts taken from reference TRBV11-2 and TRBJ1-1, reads EAGVAQSPRYKIIEKRQSVAFWCNPISGHATLYWYQQILGQGPKLLIQFQNNGVVDDSQLPKDRFSAERLKGVDSTLKIQPAKLEDSAVYLCASSTSPGHSTEAFFGQGTRLTVV.